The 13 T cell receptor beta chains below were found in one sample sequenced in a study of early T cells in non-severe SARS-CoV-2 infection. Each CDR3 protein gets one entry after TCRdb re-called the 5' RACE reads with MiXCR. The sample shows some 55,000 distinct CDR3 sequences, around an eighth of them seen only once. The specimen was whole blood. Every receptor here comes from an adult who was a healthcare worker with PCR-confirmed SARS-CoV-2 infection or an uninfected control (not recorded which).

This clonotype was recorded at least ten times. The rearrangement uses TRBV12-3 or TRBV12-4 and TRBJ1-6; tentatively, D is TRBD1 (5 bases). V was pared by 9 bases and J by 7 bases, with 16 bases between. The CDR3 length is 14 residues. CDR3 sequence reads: CASKGVRRNSPLHF. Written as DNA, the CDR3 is TGTGCCAGTAAAGGGGTCAGGAGGAATTCACCCCTCCACTTT.

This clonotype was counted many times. CDR3 nucleotides: TGTGCCAGCAGCTCCGACGGCTGGGATGGCCGAACCTACGAGCAGTACTTC. Translating gives CASSSDGWDGRTYEQYF. V and J are TRBV7-8 and TRBJ2-7; unclear D gene. Germline CDR1 SGHVS, CDR2 FQNEAQ. The CDR3 totals 17 residues. V was cut by 4 bases and J by 2 bases, with 21 bases left in between.

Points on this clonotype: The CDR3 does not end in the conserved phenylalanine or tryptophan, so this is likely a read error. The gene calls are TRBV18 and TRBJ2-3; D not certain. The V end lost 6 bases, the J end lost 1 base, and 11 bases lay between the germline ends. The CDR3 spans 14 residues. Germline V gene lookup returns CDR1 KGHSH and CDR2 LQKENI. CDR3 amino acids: CASSVQSGTDTQYS. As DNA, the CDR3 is TGTGCCAGCTCTGTCCAGTCGGGCACAGATACGCAGTATTCT.

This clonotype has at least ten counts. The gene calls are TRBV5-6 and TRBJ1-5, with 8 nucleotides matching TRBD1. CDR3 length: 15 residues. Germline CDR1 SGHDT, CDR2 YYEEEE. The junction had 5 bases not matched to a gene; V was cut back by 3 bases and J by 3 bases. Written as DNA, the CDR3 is TGTGCCAGCAGCTCACAGGGGGTCAACAATCAGCCCCAGCATTTT. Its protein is CASSSQGVNNQPQHF.

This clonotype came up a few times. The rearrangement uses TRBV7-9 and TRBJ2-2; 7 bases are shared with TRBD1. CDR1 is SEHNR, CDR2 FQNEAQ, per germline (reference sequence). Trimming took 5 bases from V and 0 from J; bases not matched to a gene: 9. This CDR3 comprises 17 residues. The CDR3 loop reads CASSDPTGLANTGELFF. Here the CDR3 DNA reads TGTGCCAGCAGCGACCCGACAGGGCTCGCGAACACCGGGGAGCTGTTTTTT.

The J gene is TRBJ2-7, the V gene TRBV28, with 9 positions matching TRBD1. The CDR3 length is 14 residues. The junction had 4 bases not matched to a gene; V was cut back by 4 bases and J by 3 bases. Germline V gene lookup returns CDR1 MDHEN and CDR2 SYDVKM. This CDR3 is CASSWRTGVYEQYF. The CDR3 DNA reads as TGTGCCAGCAGTTGGCGGACAGGGGTCTACGAGCAGTACTTC.

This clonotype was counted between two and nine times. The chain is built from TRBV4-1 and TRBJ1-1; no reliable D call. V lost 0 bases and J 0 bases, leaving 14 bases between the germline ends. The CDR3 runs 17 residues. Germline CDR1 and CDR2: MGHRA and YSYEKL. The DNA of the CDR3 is TGCGCCAGCAGCCAAGATGCGAAGGTCGTTTTGAACACTGAAGCTTTCTTT. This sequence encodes CASSQDAKVVLNTEAFF.

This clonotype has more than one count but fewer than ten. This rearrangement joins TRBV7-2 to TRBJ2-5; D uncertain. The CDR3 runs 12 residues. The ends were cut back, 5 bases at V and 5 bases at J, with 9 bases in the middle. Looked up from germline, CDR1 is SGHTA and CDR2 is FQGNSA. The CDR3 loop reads CASSPDAETQYF. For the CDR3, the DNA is TGTGCCAGCAGCCCAGACGCGGAGACCCAGTACTTC.

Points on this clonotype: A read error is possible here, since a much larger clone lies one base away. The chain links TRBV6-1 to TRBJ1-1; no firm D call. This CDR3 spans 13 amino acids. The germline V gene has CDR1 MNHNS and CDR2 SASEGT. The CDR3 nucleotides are TGTGCCTGCAGGAGGGCGGATGAACGTGAAGCTTTCTTT. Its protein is CACRRADEREAFF.

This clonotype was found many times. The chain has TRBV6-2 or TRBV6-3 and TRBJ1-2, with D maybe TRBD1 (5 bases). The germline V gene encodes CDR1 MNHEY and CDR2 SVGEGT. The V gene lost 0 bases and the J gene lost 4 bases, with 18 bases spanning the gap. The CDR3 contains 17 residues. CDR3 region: CASSYSNLQGSIYGYTF. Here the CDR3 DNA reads TGTGCCAGCAGTTACTCGAATCTCCAGGGCTCTATCTATGGCTACACCTTC.

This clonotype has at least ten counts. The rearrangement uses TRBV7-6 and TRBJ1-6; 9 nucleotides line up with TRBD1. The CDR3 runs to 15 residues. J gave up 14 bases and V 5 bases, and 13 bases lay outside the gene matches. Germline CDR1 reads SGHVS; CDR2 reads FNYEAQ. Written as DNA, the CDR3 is TGTGCCAGCAGCCGAAGGGACAGGGCCCCTGAGTCCCTCCACTTT. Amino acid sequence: CASSRRDRAPESLHF.

CDR3: CASTHRGGNQPQHF. Here the CDR3 DNA reads TGTGCCAGCACTCACAGGGGCGGCAATCAGCCCCAGCATTTT. This rearrangement joins TRBV12-3 or TRBV12-4 to TRBJ1-5; 7 nucleotides match TRBD1. Trimming took 7 bases from V and 2 from J; bases not matched to a gene: 5. The CDR3 covers 14 residues.

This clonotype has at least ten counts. CDR3: CSARVGGRWNEQFF. The CDR3 nucleotides read TGCAGTGCTAGAGTTGGCGGGAGATGGAATGAGCAGTTCTTC. The chain joins TRBV20-1 to TRBJ2-1; 7 bases match TRBD2. This CDR3 comprises 14 residues. Per the germline V gene, CDR1 is DFQATT and CDR2 is SNEGSKA (reference sequence). V trimming: 1 base; J trimming: 7 bases; junction bases outside the gene matches: 7.